The 8 T cell receptor beta chains given below trace back to one sample, sequenced in a study of cytomegalovirus exposure and HLA in healthy donors. Primers included in the PCR were 60 Vbeta and 13 Jbeta primers. Profiled with immunoSEQ multiplex PCR; TCRdb holds only in-frame clones, not every one. The table shows about 260,000 clones, with 84% occurring only once. Sequenced: PBMCs. The receptors derive from a woman between 40 and 55 years old in good health and CMV-seropositive.

V gene TRBV29-1 combines with J gene TRBJ2-1; possibly TRBD2 for D (5 bases). The CDR3 covers 12 residues. The V end was cut by 6 bases, the J end by 10 bases, with 16 bases between. The germline gives CDR1 SQVTM, CDR2 ANQGSEA. CDR3 sequence: CSVEAGVGEQFF. The CDR3 nucleotides are TGCAGCGTGGAGGCTGGGGTAGGGGAGCAGTTCTTC.

The V call is TRBV9, the J call TRBJ2-1; 7 bases line up with TRBD2. Germline CDR1 is SGDLS and CDR2 is YYNGEE. This CDR3 is built from 13 residues. V was pared by 3 bases and J by 8 bases, with 5 bases of the junction left unmatched. The CDR3 region is CASSGGGIDEQFF. CDR3 nucleotides: TGTGCCAGCAGCGGGGGAGGGATCGATGAGCAGTTCTTC.

The V gene is TRBV13, the J gene TRBJ2-5; a weak D match, TRBD1 (6 bases). Germline V CDR1 and CDR2: PRHDT, FYEKMQ (reference sequence). CDR3 length: 13 residues. The germline V and J ends were trimmed by 5 bases and 4 bases, with 11 bases remaining between them. The CDR3 sequence: CASSPPGVETQYF. The CDR3 coding sequence is TGTGCCAGCAGCCCCCCAGGGGTAGAGACCCAGTACTTC. Using reference TRBV13 and TRBJ2-5 for the parts outside the CDR3, the full variable domain is AAGVIQSPRHLIKEKRETATLKCYPIPRHDTVYWYQQGPGQDPQFLISFYEKMQSDKGSIPDRFSAQQFSDYHSELNMSSLELGDSALYFCASSPPGVETQYFGPGTRLLVL.

The chain has TRBV5-5 and TRBJ2-7, with D maybe TRBD2 (5 bases). Trimming removed 0 bases at V and 9 bases at J, with 19 bases between. This CDR3 comprises 15 residues. Germline V gives CDR1 SGHKS, CDR2 YYEKEE (reference sequence). In nucleotides, the CDR3 is TGTGCCAGCAGCTTGGAAGTTACGGCGGGCCGGGGGCAGTACTTC. Amino acid sequence: CASSLEVTAGRGQYF. The complete variable domain, with remaining parts taken from reference TRBV5-5 and TRBJ2-7, reads DAGVTQSPTHLIKTRGQQVTLRCSPISGHKSVSWYQQVLGQGPQFIFQYYEKEERGRGNFPDRFSARQFPNYSSELNVNALLLGDSALYLCASSLEVTAGRGQYFGPGTRLTVT.

V and J are TRBV7-2 and TRBJ1-5; 7 nucleotides agree with TRBD1. The CDR3 consists of 17 residues. V trimming: 1 base; J trimming: 11 bases; junction bases outside the gene matches: 17. Germline CDR1 SGHTA, CDR2 FQGNSA. The CDR3: CASSLGGVAGGLRAQHF. The CDR3 region has the DNA TGTGCCAGCAGCTTAGGGGGAGTGGCAGGGGGGCTCAGGGCCCAGCATTTT. The complete variable domain, with remaining parts taken from reference TRBV7-2 and TRBJ1-5, reads GAGVSQSPSNKVTEKGKDVELRCDPISGHTALYWYRQSLGQGLEFLIYFQGNSAPDKSGLPSDRFSAERTGGSVSTLTIQRTQQEDSAVYLCASSLGGVAGGLRAQHFGDGTRLSIL.

This clone occurred a few times. The chain joins TRBV7-9 to TRBJ2-6; 11 bases agree with TRBD2. Germline lookup yields CDR1 SEHNR and CDR2 FQNEAQ (reference sequence). Trimming took 5 bases from V and 4 from J; bases not matched to a gene: 7. The CDR3 extends over 17 amino acids. CDR3 residues: CASSRGTSGLGANVLTF. In nucleotides, the CDR3 is TGTGCCAGCAGCCGAGGGACTAGCGGTCTGGGGGCCAACGTCCTGACTTTC.

V usage is TRBV6-1 and J usage is TRBJ1-1; 7 bases fit TRBD1. Germline CDR1 is MNHNS and CDR2 is SASEGT. The CDR3 consists of 14 residues. The junction had 6 bases not matched to a gene; V was cut back by 3 bases and J by 5 bases. The CDR3 bases are TGTGCCAGCAGTGATGGGGGACAGCTTACTGAAGCTTTCTTT. This encodes CASSDGGQLTEAFF.

CDR3 DNA: TGTGCCAGCAGCTTAACAGGGGGCAACACCGGGGAGCTGTTTTTT. Its protein product is CASSLTGGNTGELFF. This chain links TRBV7-3 with TRBJ2-2, with TRBD1 matching 7 bases. After removal of 0 bases from V and 2 bases from J, the junction contained 0 bases not matched to a gene. This CDR3 region has 15 residues. CDR1 and CDR2 (germline): SGHTA, FQGTGA.